This T cell receptor beta chain was documented in a study of T cells expressing NK-cell markers. Notes on the study in general: The CD3+CD56-NKG2C+ fraction of a handful of donors was also led by these clonotypes.

Notes on this clonotype: Antigen specificity is unknown.

TCRdb reprocessed the 5' RACE reads and keeps a single row for each CDR3 protein, giving no DNA. This sample's table has 150,000 to 180,000 distinct CDR3 sequences. This CDR3 contains 17 residues. This sequence was found in a woman in her 50s in good health. The chain couples TRBV12-3 or TRBV12-4 to TRBJ2-7; TCRdb reports TRBD1, a call that lacks DNA to check it against. The sequencing sample was made of blood T cells: a sorted CD56 or NKG2C T cell subset, CD4+ or CD8+ T cells, or bulk PBMC T cells (not recorded which). CDR3: CASSSLLGRDREGEQYF.